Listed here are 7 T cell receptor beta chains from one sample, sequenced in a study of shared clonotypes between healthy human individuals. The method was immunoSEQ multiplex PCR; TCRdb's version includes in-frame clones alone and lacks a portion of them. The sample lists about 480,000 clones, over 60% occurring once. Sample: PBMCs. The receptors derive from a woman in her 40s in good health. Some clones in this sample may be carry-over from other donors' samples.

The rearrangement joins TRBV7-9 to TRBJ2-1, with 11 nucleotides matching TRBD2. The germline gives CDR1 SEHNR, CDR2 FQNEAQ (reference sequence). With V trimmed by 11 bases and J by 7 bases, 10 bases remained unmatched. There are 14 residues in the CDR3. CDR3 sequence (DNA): TGTGCCCCCCTACTAGCGGGAGAGGGAAATGAGCAGTTCTTC. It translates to CAPLLAGEGNEQFF. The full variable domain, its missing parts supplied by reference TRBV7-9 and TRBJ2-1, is DTGVSQNPRHKITKRGQNVTFRCDPISEHNRLYWYRQTLGQGPEFLTYFQNEAQLEKSRLLSDRFSAERPKGSFSTLEIQRTEQGDSAMYLCAPLLAGEGNEQFFGPGTRLTVL.

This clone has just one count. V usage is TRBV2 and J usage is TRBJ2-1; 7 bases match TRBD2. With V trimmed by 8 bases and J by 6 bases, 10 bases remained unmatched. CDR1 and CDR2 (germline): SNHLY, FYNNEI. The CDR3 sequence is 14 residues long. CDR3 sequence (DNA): TGTGCCAGCGCATGGGAGGGCAGCGGCAATGAGCAGTTCTTC. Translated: CASAWEGSGNEQFF.

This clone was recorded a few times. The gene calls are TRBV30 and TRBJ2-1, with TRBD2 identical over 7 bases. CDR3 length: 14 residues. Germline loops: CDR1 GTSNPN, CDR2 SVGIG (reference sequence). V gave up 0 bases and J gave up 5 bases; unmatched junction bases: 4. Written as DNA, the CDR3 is TGTGCCTGGAGTGTTCTAGCGGAGGACAATGAGCAGTTCTTC. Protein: CAWSVLAEDNEQFF.

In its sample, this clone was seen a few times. The CDR3: CSVLKLTGTSYEQYF. For the CDR3, the DNA is TGCAGCGTCCTCAAATTGACAGGGACCTCCTACGAGCAGTACTTC. The V gene is TRBV29-1, the J gene TRBJ2-7; 7 nucleotides match TRBD1. Trimming took 6 bases from V and 0 from J; bases not matched to a gene: 11. CDR1 SQVTM and CDR2 ANQGSEA come from the germline V gene. The CDR3 consists of 15 residues.

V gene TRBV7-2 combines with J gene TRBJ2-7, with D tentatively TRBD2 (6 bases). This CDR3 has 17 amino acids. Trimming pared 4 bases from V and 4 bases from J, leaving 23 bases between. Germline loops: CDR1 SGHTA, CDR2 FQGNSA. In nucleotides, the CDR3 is TGTGCCAGCAGCTGGGGCGGGGCCCACCAAACTCTATACGAGCAGTACTTC. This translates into CASSWGGAHQTLYEQYF. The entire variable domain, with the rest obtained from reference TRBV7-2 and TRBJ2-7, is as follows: GAGVSQSPSNKVTEKGKDVELRCDPISGHTALYWYRQSLGQGLEFLIYFQGNSAPDKSGLPSDRFSAERTGGSVSTLTIQRTQQEDSAVYLCASSWGGAHQTLYEQYFGPGTRLTVT.

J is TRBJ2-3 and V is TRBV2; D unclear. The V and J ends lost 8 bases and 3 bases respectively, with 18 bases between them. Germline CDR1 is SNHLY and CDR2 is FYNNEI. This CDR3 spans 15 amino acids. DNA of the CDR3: TGTGCCAGCGGCAGTGGACCAGGTAGTACAGATACGCAGTATTTT. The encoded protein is CASGSGPGSTDTQYF.

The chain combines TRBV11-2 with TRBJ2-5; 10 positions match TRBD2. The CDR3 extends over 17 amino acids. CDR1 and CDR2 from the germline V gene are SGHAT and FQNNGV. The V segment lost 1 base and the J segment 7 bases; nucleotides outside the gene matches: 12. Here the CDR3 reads CASSLGRTSGTRLTQYF. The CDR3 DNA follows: TGTGCCAGCAGCTTAGGCAGGACTAGCGGTACAAGATTGACCCAGTACTTC.